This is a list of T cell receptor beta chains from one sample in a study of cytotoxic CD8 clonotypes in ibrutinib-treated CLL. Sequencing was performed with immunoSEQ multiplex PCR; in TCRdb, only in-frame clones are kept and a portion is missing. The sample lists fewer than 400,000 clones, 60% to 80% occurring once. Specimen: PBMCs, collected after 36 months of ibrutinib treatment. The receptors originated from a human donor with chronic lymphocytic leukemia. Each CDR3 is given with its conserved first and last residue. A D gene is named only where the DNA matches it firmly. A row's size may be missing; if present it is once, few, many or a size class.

CDR3 protein: CASPERAGNTEAFF
CDR3 DNA: TGTGCCAGCCCTGAACGTGCCGGGAACACTGAAGCTTTCTTT
D gene: -
J gene: TRBJ1-1
CDR3 length: 14
clone size: -
V gene: TRBV2

CDR3 protein: CASSFPGRTSQGYTF
CDR3 DNA: TGCGCCAGCAGCTTTCCCGGGCGGACTAGCCAGGGCTACACCTTC
D gene: -
J gene: TRBJ1-2
CDR3 length: 15
clone size: once
V gene: TRBV5-1

CDR3 protein: CASSLWGSGANVLTF
CDR3 DNA: TGTGCCAGCAGCTTATGGGGCTCTGGGGCCAACGTCCTGACTTTC
D gene: -
J gene: TRBJ2-6
CDR3 length: 15
clone size: few
V gene: TRBV11-2

CDR3 protein: CASSPSGSSYEQYF
CDR3 DNA: TGTGCCAGCAGCCCCTCCGGGAGCTCCTACGAGCAGTACTTC
D gene: -
J gene: TRBJ2-7
CDR3 length: 14
clone size: -
V gene: TRBV6-6

CDR3 protein: CASSLASGGTYEQYF
CDR3 DNA: TGTGCCAGCAGCTTAGCATCCGGGGGGACCTACGAGCAGTACTTC
D gene: TRBD2
J gene: TRBJ2-7
CDR3 length: 15
clone size: -
V gene: TRBV7-2

CDR3 protein: CASRGQIFSYEQYF
CDR3 DNA: TGTGCCAGCAGGGGACAGATCTTCTCCTACGAGCAGTACTTC
D gene: TRBD1
J gene: TRBJ2-7
CDR3 length: 14
clone size: few
V gene: TRBV6-1

CDR3 protein: CASSAEGLATYEQYF
CDR3 DNA: TGTGCCAGCAGCGCTGAGGGACTGGCCACCTACGAGCAGTACTTC
D gene: -
J gene: TRBJ2-7
CDR3 length: 15
clone size: -
V gene: TRBV9

CDR3 protein: CASSQVGGTGSSYEQYF
CDR3 DNA: TGCGCCAGCAGCCAAGTGGGTGGGACAGGGAGCTCCTACGAGCAGTACTTC
D gene: TRBD1
J gene: TRBJ2-7
CDR3 length: 17
clone size: few
V gene: TRBV4-1

CDR3 protein: CASSLYSGNTIYF
CDR3 DNA: TGTGCCAGCAGTTTATACTCTGGAAACACCATATATTTT
D gene: -
J gene: TRBJ1-3
CDR3 length: 13
clone size: -
V gene: TRBV28

CDR3 protein: CASSGGGTPHNEQFF
CDR3 DNA: TGTGCCAGCAGCGGCGGGGGGACTCCGCACAATGAGCAGTTCTTC
D gene: TRBD2
J gene: TRBJ2-1
CDR3 length: 15
clone size: -
V gene: TRBV9

CDR3 protein: CASSAKQGYMNTEAFF
CDR3 DNA: TGTGCCAGCAGCGCGAAACAGGGCTACATGAACACTGAAGCTTTCTTT
D gene: -
J gene: TRBJ1-1
CDR3 length: 16
clone size: -
V gene: TRBV9

CDR3 protein: CASSMTGVAGELFF
CDR3 DNA: TGTGCCAGCAGTATGACAGGGGTCGCCGGGGAGCTGTTTTTT
D gene: TRBD1
J gene: TRBJ2-2
CDR3 length: 14
clone size: few
V gene: TRBV27

CDR3 protein: CASSQGGGRDQPQHF
CDR3 DNA: TGTGCCAGCTCACAGGGAGGGGGTCGGGATCAGCCCCAGCATTTT
D gene: -
J gene: TRBJ1-5
CDR3 length: 15
clone size: -
V gene: TRBV18

CDR3 protein: CASSYDRAGAPYEQYF
CDR3 DNA: TGTGCCAGCAGTTACGATCGTGCGGGGGCCCCCTACGAGCAGTACTTC
D gene: -
J gene: TRBJ2-7
CDR3 length: 16
clone size: -
V gene: TRBV6-8

CDR3 protein: CASSMGLAGDNEQFF
CDR3 DNA: TGTGCCAGCAGTATGGGACTAGCGGGAGACAATGAGCAGTTCTTC
D gene: TRBD2
J gene: TRBJ2-1
CDR3 length: 15
clone size: -
V gene: TRBV5-4

CDR3 protein: CSVVTHDGYEQYF
CDR3 DNA: TGCAGCGTTGTGACCCACGATGGTTACGAGCAGTACTTC
D gene: -
J gene: TRBJ2-7
CDR3 length: 13
clone size: once
V gene: TRBV29-1

CDR3 protein: CASSLGGSHEQYF
CDR3 DNA: TGTGCCAGCAGCCTAGGGGGCTCACACGAGCAGTACTTC
D gene: TRBD1
J gene: TRBJ2-7
CDR3 length: 13
clone size: -
V gene: TRBV7-9

CDR3 protein: CASSLDPWTLVSNEQFF
CDR3 DNA: TGCGCCAGCAGCTTGGATCCGTGGACGTTGGTTTCTAATGAGCAGTTCTTC
D gene: -
J gene: TRBJ2-1
CDR3 length: 17
clone size: -
V gene: TRBV5-1

CDR3 protein: CASSLGGPAGGYEQYF
CDR3 DNA: TGTGCCAGCAGCTTGGGAGGCCCAGCGGGGGGGTACGAGCAGTACTTC
D gene: TRBD2
J gene: TRBJ2-7
CDR3 length: 16
clone size: -
V gene: TRBV5-4

CDR3 protein: CASSLTGDTNYGYTF
CDR3 DNA: TGCGCCAGCAGCTTGACAGGGGACACTAACTATGGCTACACCTTC
D gene: TRBD1
J gene: TRBJ1-2
CDR3 length: 15
clone size: once
V gene: TRBV5-1

CDR3 protein: CASSQERDTQYF
CDR3 DNA: TGCGCCAGCAGCCAAGAACGGGATACGCAGTATTTT
D gene: -
J gene: TRBJ2-3
CDR3 length: 12
clone size: -
V gene: TRBV4-1

CDR3 protein: CASRRPGLDYGYTF
CDR3 DNA: TGTGCCAGCAGACGACCCGGGCTGGACTATGGCTACACCTTC
D gene: -
J gene: TRBJ1-2
CDR3 length: 14
clone size: few
V gene: TRBV6-5

CDR3 protein: CAVGGLGFLETQYF
CDR3 DNA: TGTGCCGTCGGGGGGCTGGGGTTTTTAGAGACCCAGTACTTC
D gene: -
J gene: TRBJ2-5
CDR3 length: 14
clone size: -
V gene: TRBV25-1

CDR3 protein: CASSPLVGAGFDTQYF
CDR3 DNA: TGTGCCAGCTCACCACTCGTTGGTGCGGGATTCGATACGCAGTATTTT
D gene: -
J gene: TRBJ2-3
CDR3 length: 16
clone size: -
V gene: TRBV18

CDR3 protein: CASSDYRDTEAFF
CDR3 DNA: TGCGCCAGCAGTGACTATCGGGACACTGAAGCTTTCTTT
D gene: -
J gene: TRBJ1-1
CDR3 length: 13
clone size: -
V gene: TRBV10-2

CDR3 protein: CASAPSGTLNEQFF
CDR3 DNA: TGCGCCAGCGCTCCTAGCGGGACCCTCAATGAGCAGTTCTTC
D gene: TRBD2
J gene: TRBJ2-1
CDR3 length: 14
clone size: -
V gene: TRBV5-1

CDR3 protein: CASSYGAELFF
CDR3 DNA: TGTGCCAGCAGTTACGGGGCCGAGCTGTTTTTT
D gene: -
J gene: TRBJ2-2
CDR3 length: 11
clone size: many
V gene: TRBV6-5

CDR3 protein: CASSPGAQSYGYTF
CDR3 DNA: TGTGCCAGCAGCCCAGGGGCCCAGTCCTATGGCTACACCTTC
D gene: -
J gene: TRBJ1-2
CDR3 length: 14
clone size: -
V gene: TRBV13

CDR3 protein: CASSPGTPGGGYEETQYF
CDR3 DNA: TGTGCCAGCAGCCCGGGAACGCCAGGGGGAGGTTATGAAGAGACCCAGTACTTC
D gene: -
J gene: TRBJ2-5
CDR3 length: 18
clone size: -
V gene: TRBV27

CDR3 protein: CASSQVRTPVETQYF
CDR3 DNA: TGCGCCAGCAGCCAAGTCCGGACCCCGGTGGAGACCCAGTACTTC
D gene: -
J gene: TRBJ2-5
CDR3 length: 15
clone size: -
V gene: TRBV4-3

CDR3 protein: CASRSGGSNTGELFF
CDR3 DNA: TGTGCCAGCAGATCGGGGGGAAGTAACACCGGGGAGCTGTTTTTT
D gene: TRBD2
J gene: TRBJ2-2
CDR3 length: 15
clone size: -
V gene: TRBV7-2

CDR3 protein: CASNPMAGKYNEQFF
CDR3 DNA: TGTGCCAGCAACCCCATGGCGGGAAAATACAATGAGCAGTTCTTC
D gene: -
J gene: TRBJ2-1
CDR3 length: 15
clone size: -
V gene: TRBV25-1

CDR3 protein: CSVGGGYTF
CDR3 DNA: TGCAGTGTAGGGGGCGGCTACACCTTC
D gene: TRBD1
J gene: TRBJ1-2
CDR3 length: 9
clone size: -
V gene: TRBV20-1

CDR3 protein: CASSLGGVAQETQYF
CDR3 DNA: TGTGCCAGCAGCCTCGGAGGGGTGGCGCAAGAGACCCAGTACTTC
D gene: -
J gene: TRBJ2-5
CDR3 length: 15
clone size: -
V gene: TRBV9

CDR3 protein: CSVWRDPTYGYTF
CDR3 DNA: TGCAGCGTTTGGAGGGACCCCACTTATGGCTACACCTTC
D gene: -
J gene: TRBJ1-2
CDR3 length: 13
clone size: -
V gene: TRBV29-1

CDR3 protein: CASSYDWGPNTEAFF
CDR3 DNA: TGTGCCAGCAGTTACGATTGGGGACCCAACACTGAAGCTTTCTTT
D gene: -
J gene: TRBJ1-1
CDR3 length: 15
clone size: once
V gene: TRBV6-5

CDR3 protein: CASSQDGKDTDTQYF
CDR3 DNA: TGTGCCAGCAGCCAAGACGGAAAAGACACAGATACGCAGTATTTT
D gene: -
J gene: TRBJ2-3
CDR3 length: 15
clone size: -
V gene: TRBV7-2

CDR3 protein: CASSLLAGGGNEQFF
CDR3 DNA: TGTGCCAGCAGCTTACTGGCGGGAGGAGGCAATGAGCAGTTCTTC
D gene: TRBD2
J gene: TRBJ2-1
CDR3 length: 15
clone size: -
V gene: TRBV11-2

CDR3 protein: CASSFRGSNQPQHF
CDR3 DNA: TGTGCCAGTAGTTTCAGGGGGAGCAATCAGCCCCAGCATTTT
D gene: TRBD1
J gene: TRBJ1-5
CDR3 length: 14
clone size: -
V gene: TRBV19

CDR3 protein: CSASNLNTGELFF
CDR3 DNA: TGCAGCGCGTCAAACCTCAACACCGGGGAGCTGTTTTTT
D gene: -
J gene: TRBJ2-2
CDR3 length: 13
clone size: few
V gene: TRBV29-1

CDR3 protein: CATSRYPGQGHTGELFF
CDR3 DNA: TGTGCCACCAGCAGGTATCCGGGACAGGGACACACCGGGGAGCTGTTTTTT
D gene: TRBD1
J gene: TRBJ2-2
CDR3 length: 17
clone size: -
V gene: TRBV15

CDR3 protein: CASREGQLYGYTF
CDR3 DNA: TGCGCCAGCAGGGAGGGACAGCTTTATGGCTACACCTTC
D gene: TRBD1
J gene: TRBJ1-2
CDR3 length: 13
clone size: -
V gene: TRBV10-2

CDR3 protein: CASSLQQGENTEAFF
CDR3 DNA: TGTGCCAGCAGTTTACAACAGGGGGAGAACACTGAAGCTTTCTTT
D gene: TRBD1
J gene: TRBJ1-1
CDR3 length: 15
clone size: -
V gene: TRBV28